This record looks at one TCR beta chain sequence and its context. The data were taken from a study of blood T cell repertoires in COVID-19. About the study: Collection of acute and convalescent COVID-19 samples took place in the United States, Italy and Spain. Nucleic acid was either cDNA or gDNA, and it came from T cells, B-cell-depleted T cells, or PBMCs.

With 4 bases clipped from V and 11 bases from J, the junction kept 7 bases outside the gene matches. CDR1 and CDR2 from the germline V gene are SGHRS and YFSETQ. This CDR3 has 13 amino acids. As originally analysed: Using reference gene primer amplification, nucleated cell counts were estimated. Repertoires were generated with immunoSEQ multiplex PCR, while TCRdb's copy carries only in-frame clones and drops some. The V and J calls and the clone size are those of that table, but D and trimming were determined from the DNA. The data show about 240,000 clones, 80% to 85% seen once. The chain employs TRBV5-1 and TRBJ1-2; TRBD1 matches 11 bases. This clonotype originated in a woman aged 55-75 years with active or convalescent COVID-19. The specimen sequenced was peripheral blood. The chain's CDR3 is CASSPGQGDSYTF. Written as DNA, the CDR3 is TGCGCCAGCAGCCCGGGACAGGGGGACTCATACACCTTC.